This T cell receptor beta chain is drawn from a study of technical replicates of blood from several donors. Germline values: CDR1 SNHLY, CDR2 FYNNEI. The CDR3 totals 13 residues. Trimming shortened V by 7 bases and J by 1 base, and 11 bases separated the two germline ends. TCRdb's table, derived via immunoSEQ multiplex PCR, lists solely in-frame clones and lacks some. The profile covers roughly 92,000 clones, with approximately 95% appearing a single time and about 0.37% taken by the ten largest. The origin of this receptor is a human donor in good health. Sequencing input: T cells isolated from PBMCs. V is TRBV2 and J is TRBJ2-7; possible D gene TRBD1, 5 bases. CDR3: CASNIRGSYEQYF. CDR3 DNA sequence: TGTGCCAGCAATATAAGGGGTTCCTACGAGCAGTACTTC.